This T cell receptor beta chain is drawn from a study of cytomegalovirus exposure and HLA in healthy donors. Study conclusions and caveats: Reports showed the classifier diagnosing cytomegalovirus status with high specificity and sensitivity. Most TCR sequences proved rare, with some public TCRs found in many donors. The study designated roughly 150 TCR beta chains cytomegalovirus-associated.

About this clone: Its target is not known.

Sequenced by immunoSEQ multiplex PCR; TCRdb stores in-frame clones only, minus some. The sample consists of fewer than 200,000 clones, 84% of them appearing once. The donors were members of the validation cohort, which comprised approximately 120 subjects and was separate from the first cohort of 670 or so subjects. The sample was PBMCs. The sequence was collected from a woman between 18 and 29 years old in good health and CMV-seropositive.

The CDR3 loop reads CASSQDLAGRETQYF. The CDR3 DNA follows: TGCGCCAGCAGCCAAGATCTGGCAGGGCGGGAGACCCAGTACTTC. V usage is TRBV4-1 and J usage is TRBJ2-5, with a weak D call TRBD1 (5 bases). The CDR3 extends over 15 amino acids. V gave up 0 bases and J gave up 5 bases, with 13 bases separating them. The germline V gene has CDR1 MGHRA and CDR2 YSYEKL.